The entry below describes one T cell receptor (beta chain). This entry belongs to a study of control samples from healthy donors and cancer patients. There are 15 residues in the CDR3. Per germline, CDR1 SEHNR and CDR2 FQNEAQ (reference sequence). V lost 6 bases and J 0 bases, leaving 12 bases between the germline ends. The assay was immunoSEQ multiplex PCR, and TCRdb's table has in-frame clones only and misses some. The sample has roughly 120,000 clones, around 87% seen once. The sequencing sample was made of blood. This chain connects TRBV7-9 to TRBJ2-4; possible D gene TRBD1, 6 bases. This TCR came from a man aged 25 to 45 in good health. The CDR3 bases are TGTGCCAGCAGTCTGACAGGAGGAGCCAAAAACATTCAGTACTTC. It codes for CASSLTGGAKNIQYF.